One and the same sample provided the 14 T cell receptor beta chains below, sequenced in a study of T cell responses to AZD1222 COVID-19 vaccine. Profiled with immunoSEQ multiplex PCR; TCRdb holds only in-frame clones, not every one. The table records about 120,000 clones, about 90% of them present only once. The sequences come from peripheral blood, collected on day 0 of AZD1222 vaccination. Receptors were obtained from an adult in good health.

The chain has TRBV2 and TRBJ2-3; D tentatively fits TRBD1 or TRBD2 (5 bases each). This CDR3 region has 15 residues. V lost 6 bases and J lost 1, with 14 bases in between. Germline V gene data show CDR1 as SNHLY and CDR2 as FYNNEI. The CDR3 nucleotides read TGTGCCAGCAGCTATGGTGGGACCGGCACAGATACGCAGTATTTT. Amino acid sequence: CASSYGGTGTDTQYF. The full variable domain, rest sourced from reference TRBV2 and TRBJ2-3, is EPEVTQTPSHQVTQMGQEVILRCVPISNHLYFYWYRQILGQKVEFLVSFYNNEISEKSEIFDDQFSVERPDGSNFTLKIRSTKLEDSAMYFCASSYGGTGTDTQYFGPGTRLTVL.

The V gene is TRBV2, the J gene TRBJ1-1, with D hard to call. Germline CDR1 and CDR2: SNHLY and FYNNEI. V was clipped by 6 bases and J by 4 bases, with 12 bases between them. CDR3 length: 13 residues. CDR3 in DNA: TGTGCCAGCAGGGTCTCACAAGGCACTGAAGCTTTCTTT. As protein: CASRVSQGTEAFF.

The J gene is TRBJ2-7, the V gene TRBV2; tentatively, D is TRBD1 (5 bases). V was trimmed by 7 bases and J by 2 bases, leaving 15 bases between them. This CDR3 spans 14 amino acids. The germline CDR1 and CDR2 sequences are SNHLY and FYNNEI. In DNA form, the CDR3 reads TGTGCCAGCACGGTAGTCAGGGTCCCCTACGAGCAGTACTTC. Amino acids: CASTVVRVPYEQYF.

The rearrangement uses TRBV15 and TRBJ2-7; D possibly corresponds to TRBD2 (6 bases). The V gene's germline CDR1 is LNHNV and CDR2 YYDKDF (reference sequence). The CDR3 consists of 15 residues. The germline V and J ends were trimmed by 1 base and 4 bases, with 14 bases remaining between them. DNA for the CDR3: TGTGCCACCAGCAGAGGCGCGGGGCTGGGATACGAGCAGTACGTC. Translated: CATSRGAGLGYEQYV.

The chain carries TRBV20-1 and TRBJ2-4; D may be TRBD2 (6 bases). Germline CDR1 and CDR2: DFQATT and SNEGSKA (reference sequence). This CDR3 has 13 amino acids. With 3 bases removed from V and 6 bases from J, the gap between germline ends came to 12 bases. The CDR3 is CSASWEAGNIQYF. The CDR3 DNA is TGCAGTGCTAGTTGGGAGGCGGGAAACATTCAGTACTTC.

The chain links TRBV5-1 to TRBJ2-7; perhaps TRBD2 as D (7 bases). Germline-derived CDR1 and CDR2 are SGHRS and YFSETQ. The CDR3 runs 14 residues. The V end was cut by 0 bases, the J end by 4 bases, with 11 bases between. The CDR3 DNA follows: TGCGCCAGCAGCTTGGGCGGGGGCGGATACGAGCAGTACTTC. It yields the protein CASSLGGGGYEQYF.

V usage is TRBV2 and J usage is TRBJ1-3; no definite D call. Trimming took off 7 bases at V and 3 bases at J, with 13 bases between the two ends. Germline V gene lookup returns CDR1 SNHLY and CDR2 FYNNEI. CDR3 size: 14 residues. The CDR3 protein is CASIPGRYGNTIYF. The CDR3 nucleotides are TGTGCCAGCATTCCTGGACGGTATGGAAACACCATATATTTT.

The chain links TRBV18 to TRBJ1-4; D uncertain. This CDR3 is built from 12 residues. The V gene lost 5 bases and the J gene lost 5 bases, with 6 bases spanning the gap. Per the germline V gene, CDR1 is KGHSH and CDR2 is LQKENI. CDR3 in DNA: TGTGCCAGCTCAGTCCAAAATGAAAAACTGTTTTTT. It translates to CASSVQNEKLFF.

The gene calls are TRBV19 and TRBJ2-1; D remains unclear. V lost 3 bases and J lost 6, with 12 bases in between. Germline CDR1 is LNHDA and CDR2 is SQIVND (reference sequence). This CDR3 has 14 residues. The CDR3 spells CASSIPGWRNEQFF. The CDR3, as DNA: TGTGCCAGTAGTATCCCCGGGTGGCGCAATGAGCAGTTCTTC. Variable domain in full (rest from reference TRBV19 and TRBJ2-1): DGGITQSPKYLFRKEGQNVTLSCEQNLNHDAMYWYRQDPGQGLRLIYYSQIVNDFQKGDIAEGYSVSREKKESFPLTVTSAQKNPTAFYLCASSIPGWRNEQFFGPGTRLTVL.

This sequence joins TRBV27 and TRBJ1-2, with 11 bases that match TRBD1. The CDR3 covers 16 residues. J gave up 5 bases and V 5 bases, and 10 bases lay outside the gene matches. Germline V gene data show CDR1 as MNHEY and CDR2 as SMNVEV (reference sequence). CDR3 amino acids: CASSMTWTGGEYGYTF. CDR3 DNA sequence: TGTGCCAGCAGTATGACCTGGACAGGGGGCGAGTATGGCTACACCTTC.

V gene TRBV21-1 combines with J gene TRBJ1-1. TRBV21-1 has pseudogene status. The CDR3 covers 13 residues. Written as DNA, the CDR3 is TGTGCCAGCAGCCCTCGGTCTAACACTGAAGCTTTCTTT. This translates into CASSPRSNTEAFF.

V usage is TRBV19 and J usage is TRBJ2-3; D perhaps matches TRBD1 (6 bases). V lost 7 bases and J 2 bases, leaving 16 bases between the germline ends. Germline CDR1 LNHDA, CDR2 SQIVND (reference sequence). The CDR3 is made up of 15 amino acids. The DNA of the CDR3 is TGTGCCAGTACGGTGGGACAAGGATTCACAGATACGCAGTATTTT. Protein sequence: CASTVGQGFTDTQYF.

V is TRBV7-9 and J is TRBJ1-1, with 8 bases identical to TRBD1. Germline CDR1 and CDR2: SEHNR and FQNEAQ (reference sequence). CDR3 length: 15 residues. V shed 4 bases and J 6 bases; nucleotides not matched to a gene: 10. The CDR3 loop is CASSSGKTGGAEAFF. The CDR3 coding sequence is TGTGCCAGCAGCTCAGGGAAAACAGGGGGTGCTGAAGCTTTCTTT.

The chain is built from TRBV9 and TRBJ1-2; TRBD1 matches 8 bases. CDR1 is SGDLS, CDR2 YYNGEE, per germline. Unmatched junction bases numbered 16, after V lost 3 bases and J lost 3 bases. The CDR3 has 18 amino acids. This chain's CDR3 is CASSAKDRDHIRDYGYTF. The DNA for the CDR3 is TGTGCCAGCAGCGCCAAGGACAGGGATCACATCCGGGACTATGGCTACACCTTC.